These 22 T cell receptor beta chains share one sample of origin, sequenced in a study of tumor and adjacent non-tumor tissue in lung cancer. No cell sorting was done before RNA was extracted from the tissue. The normal lung tissue was taken more than 3 cm from the tumor edge. TCRbeta libraries were built with three rounds of nested PCR, modified from ARM-PCR. TCRdb used MiXCR to reprocess the multiplex PCR reads, holding one entry per CDR3 protein. The sample carries 90,000 to 100,000 distinct CDR3 sequences, roughly 80% recorded once. Sequenced sample: distant non-tumor lung tissue. The receptor source for this set is a man aged 60-69 years with small cell lung cancer.

As concerns this clonotype: Germline and junction disagree at one end, which may indicate a read error. The chain joins TRBV11-3 to TRBJ2-5; either TRBD1 or TRBD2 may fit D (6 bases each). The V gene's germline CDR1 is SGHNT and CDR2 YENEEA. The CDR3 totals 13 residues. The CDR3 loop is CPSSRGPRETQYF. CDR3 DNA sequence: TGTCCCAGCAGCCGGGGGCCTCGAGAGACCCAGTACTTC. The variable domain in full, completed from reference TRBV11-3 and TRBJ2-5, reads EAGVVQSPRYKIIEKKQPVAFWCNPISGHNTLYWYLQNLGQGPELLIRYENEEAVDDSQLPKDRFSAERLKGVDSTLKIQPAELGDSAVYLCPSSRGPRETQYFGPGTRLLVL.

With respect to this clonotype: A single base separates this from a much larger clone, so it may be a read error. This chain links TRBV20-1 with TRBJ2-5; 9 bases map to TRBD1. The CDR3 covers 14 residues. From germline, CDR1 is DFQATT and CDR2 SNEGSKA (reference sequence). Here the CDR3 DNA reads TGCAGTGCGACGACCGGGACAGGGCCGGAGACCCGGTACTTC. Amino acids: CSATTGTGPETRYF.

About this clonotype: A read error may explain this, as a much larger clone is one base away. CDR3 protein: CSAQGQADYDEQFF. The DNA for the CDR3 is TGCAGTGCCCAAGGACAGGCGGATTACGATGAGCAGTTCTTC. The genes are TRBV20-1 and TRBJ2-1, with 7 bases fitting TRBD1. The germline gives CDR1 DFQATT, CDR2 SNEGSKA (reference sequence). The ends lost 6 bases at V and 8 bases at J; junction bases unmatched: 13. The CDR3 length is 14 residues.

Regarding this clonotype: A much bigger clone sits one base away, suggesting this may be a read error. The rearrangement links TRBV20-1 to TRBJ2-3; D may be TRBD1 (5 bases). From germline, CDR1 is DFQATT and CDR2 SNEGSKA (reference sequence). This CDR3 contains 15 residues. DNA for the CDR3: TGCAGTGCTACCCAGAATAGGGGCAGCACAGATACGCTGTATTTT. It specifies CSATQNRGSTDTLYF.

Turning to this clonotype: This could be a read error, since a much larger clone is one nucleotide away. The chain joins TRBV20-1 to TRBJ2-7, with 11 positions matching TRBD1. The junction had 9 bases not matched to a gene; V was cut back by 6 bases and J by 5 bases. The CDR3 is 14 residues long. CDR1 is DFQATT and CDR2 is SNEGSKA in the germline V gene (reference sequence). CDR3 sequence reads: CSAAGQGASDEQYF. CDR3 in DNA: TGCAGTGCGGCTGGACAGGGGGCTTCAGACGAGCAGTACTTC.

A remark on this clonotype: An end of the junction differs from the germline gene, which may be a read error. The CDR3 sequence: CSVGTGPGIEQHF. The CDR3 coding sequence is TGTAGCGTTGGGACAGGACCGGGAATCGAGCAGCACTTC. The V gene is TRBV29-1, the J gene TRBJ2-7; 8 nucleotides align to TRBD1. The germline CDR1 and CDR2 sequences are SQVTM and ANQGSEA. CDR3 size: 13 residues.

A remark on this clonotype: One end of the junction varies from germline; a read error may be responsible. The rearrangement uses TRBV12-3 or TRBV12-4 and TRBJ2-1; D remains ambiguous. This CDR3 is 15 amino acids long. CDR3 nucleotide sequence: TGTGCCAGCGGTTTAATTGGTCTTACCTACAATGAGCAGTTCTTC. Translation: CASGLIGLTYNEQFF.

As to this clonotype: At one boundary the junction diverges from the germline segment, which might be a read error. The chain joins TRBV28 to TRBJ2-4; D ambiguous. The germline V gene encodes CDR1 MDHEN and CDR2 SYDVKM. The CDR3 runs to 10 residues. CDR3 region: CANSLNIQYF. DNA of the CDR3: TGTGCCAACAGTTTGAATATTCAGTACTTC.

The J gene is TRBJ2-2, the V gene TRBV19, with D possibly matching TRBD1 (5 bases). From germline, CDR1 is LNHDA and CDR2 SQIVND (reference sequence). This CDR3 is built from 16 residues. V was cut by 4 bases and J by 0 bases, with 12 bases left in between. The CDR3 nucleotides are TGTGCCAGTAGTACCCCCCAGGGCTCGAACACCGGGGAGCTGTTTTTT. It encodes CASSTPQGSNTGELFF.

The gene calls are TRBV6-1 and TRBJ2-7; weak D call: TRBD2 (5 bases). Per germline, CDR1 MNHNS and CDR2 SASEGT. This CDR3 is 15 amino acids long. Deletions cut 7 bases from V and 0 bases from J, with 16 bases between. The CDR3 bases are TGTGCCAGCACCCTGGGGTGGCTAGCCTCCTACGAGCAGTACTTC. Its protein product is CASTLGWLASYEQYF.

About this clonotype itself: Germline and junction disagree at one end, which may indicate a read error. The V and J genes are TRBV4-1 and TRBJ2-1; TRBD2 aligns across 10 bases. The germline CDR1 and CDR2 sequences are MGHRA and YSYEKL. This CDR3 has 17 residues. CDR3 residues: CVSSQSVAGGSYNGQFF. The CDR3 DNA reads as TGCGTCAGCAGCCAGTCAGTAGCGGGGGGATCTTACAATGGGCAGTTCTTC.

This clonotype was seen at least ten times. This sequence joins TRBV7-9 and TRBJ1-4; 7 nucleotides match TRBD1. Losses at the gene ends were 1 base for V and 8 bases for J; bases not matched to a gene: 4. Germline CDR1 is SEHNR and CDR2 is FQNEAQ (reference sequence). CDR3 length equals 14 residues. The CDR3 bases are TGTGCCAGCAGCTTAGGACAGGGTGGCGAAAAACTGTTTTTT. Its translation is CASSLGQGGEKLFF. The full variable domain, completed using reference TRBV7-9 and TRBJ1-4, is DTGVSQNPRHKITKRGQNVTFRCDPISEHNRLYWYRQTLGQGPEFLTYFQNEAQLEKSRLLSDRFSAERPKGSFSTLEIQRTEQGDSAMYLCASSLGQGGEKLFFGSGTQLSVL.

Worth noting for this clonotype: A read error may produce the germline difference seen at one junction end. The rearrangement uses TRBV10-2 and TRBJ2-1; D is perhaps TRBD2 (5 bases). The CDR3 contains 15 residues. Germline CDR1 WSHSY, CDR2 SAAADI. The DNA for the CDR3 is TGCGTCAGCAATGGGATTGGCGGGCTGTACAATGAGCAGTCCTTC. Protein product: CVSNGIGGLYNEQSF.

As concerns this clonotype: One end of the junction does not line up with germline, which may come from a read error. The chain is built from TRBV5-6 and TRBJ2-1; 7 bases fit TRBD2. Per the germline V gene, CDR1 is SGHDT and CDR2 is YYEEEE. There are 12 residues in the CDR3. CDR3 sequence: CASGLLSGKQSF. The CDR3 nucleotides are TGTGCCAGTGGCTTGCTCAGCGGGAAGCAGTCCTTC.

For this clonotype: One junction end does not reproduce the germline sequence, and a read error may be involved. V and J are TRBV12-3 or TRBV12-4 and TRBJ1-1; D call uncertain. The length of the CDR3 is 12 residues. As DNA, the CDR3 is TGTACCAGCAGTTTGGTGGGTAATGAAACTTTCTTT. Translating it yields CTSSLVGNETFF.

Concerning this clonotype: At one of its ends the junction is not consistent with the germline gene, which may arise from a read error. This rearrangement joins TRBV29-1 to TRBJ1-1; 7 nucleotides align to TRBD1. CDR1 and CDR2 from the germline V gene are SQVTM and ANQGSEA. The CDR3 loop spans 15 amino acids. CDR3 amino acids: CSAVLGGEVRGEALF. The CDR3 region has the DNA TGCAGCGCTGTTTTAGGGGGCGAGGTACGCGGTGAAGCTCTCTTT.

Remarks on this clonotype: A much larger clone lies a single base off, so this may be a read error. This chain links TRBV30 with TRBJ1-2, with D tentatively TRBD1 (6 bases). There are 13 residues in the CDR3. The germline V gene has CDR1 GTSNPN and CDR2 SVGIG (reference sequence). The CDR3 DNA follows: TGTGCCTGGTGTGTAAAACAGGGAGGCGGCTACACCTTC. Residues: CAWCVKQGGGYTF.

For this clonotype: One end of the junction varies from germline; a read error may be responsible. V and J are TRBV2 and TRBJ2-1; D gene unclear. The CDR3 is made up of 14 amino acids. Germline CDR1 and CDR2: SNHLY and FYNNEI. CDR3 DNA: TGTGCCAGCAGTCAGATTCTAGGCCACAATGTGCAGTTCTTC. This gives the protein CASSQILGHNVQFF.

As regards this clonotype: This clone may be a read error of a much larger clone one base away. This chain uses TRBV5-1 with TRBJ2-1; D might be TRBD1 or TRBD2, each matching 6 bases. Germline V gene lookup returns CDR1 SGHRS and CDR2 YFSETQ. There are 15 residues in the CDR3. CDR3 sequence reads: CASSEQGGSYNEQSF. CDR3 sequence (DNA): TGCGCCAGCAGCGAACAGGGAGGCTCCTACAATGAGCAGTCCTTC.

In the case of this clonotype: Here the CDR3 omits its conserved ending phenylalanine or tryptophan, so a read error is the likely source. This chain links TRBV7-9 with TRBJ2-2; 9 bases map to TRBD2. J lost 3 bases, V lost 9 bases, and 14 bases had no gene match. CDR1 is SEHNR, CDR2 FQNEAQ, per germline (reference sequence). The CDR3 totals 17 residues. CDR3 in amino acids: CARTPRGTSRYTGELFL. The CDR3, as DNA: TGTGCCAGGACCCCCCGCGGGACTAGCCGGTACACCGGGGAGCTGTTTTTA.

This sequence joins TRBV5-5 and TRBJ2-7, with D uncertain. The CDR3 is 13 residues long. In germline, CDR1 is SGHKS, CDR2 YYEKEE (reference sequence). Written as DNA, the CDR3 is TGTGCCACCAGCTGGGCAGGAACCTACGAGCAGTACGTC. This encodes CATSWAGTYEQYV.

Comments on this clonotype: Relative to the germline gene, one junction end is altered; a read error may explain this. The chain is built from TRBV11-2 and TRBJ2-1, with TRBD1 matching 9 bases. This CDR3 has 14 amino acids. CDR1 SGHAT and CDR2 FQNNGV come from the germline V gene. The CDR3, as DNA: TGTACCAGCAGCTTACAGGGGGCATACAATGAGCAGTTCTTC. As protein: CTSSLQGAYNEQFF.